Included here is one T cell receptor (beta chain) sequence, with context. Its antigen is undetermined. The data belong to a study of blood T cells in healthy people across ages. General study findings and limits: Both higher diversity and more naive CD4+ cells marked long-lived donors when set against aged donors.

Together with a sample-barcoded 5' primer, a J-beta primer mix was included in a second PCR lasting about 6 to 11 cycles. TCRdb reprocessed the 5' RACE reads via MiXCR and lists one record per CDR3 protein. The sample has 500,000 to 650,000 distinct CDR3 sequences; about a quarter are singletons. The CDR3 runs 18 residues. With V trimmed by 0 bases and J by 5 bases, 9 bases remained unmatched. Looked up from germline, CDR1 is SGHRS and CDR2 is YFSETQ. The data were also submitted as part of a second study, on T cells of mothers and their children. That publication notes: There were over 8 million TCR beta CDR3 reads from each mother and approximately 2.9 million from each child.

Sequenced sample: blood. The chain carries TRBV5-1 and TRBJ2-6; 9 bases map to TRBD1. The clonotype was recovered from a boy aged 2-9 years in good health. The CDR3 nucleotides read TGCGCCAGCAGCTTGGCCGGGACAGGGTTCGTTAGGGCCAACGTCCTGACTTTC. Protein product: CASSLAGTGFVRANVLTF.